The T cell receptor (beta chain) described here comes from a study of blood T cell repertoires in COVID-19. Study at large: Samples of COVID-19 (acute and convalescent) were obtained from the United States, Italy and Spain.

Some clones are missing from TCRdb's copy, which holds only in-frame ones; the method was immunoSEQ multiplex PCR. The top ten clones hold 5.5% to 6.5% of a sample with under 250,000 clones, roughly 90% of them seen once. The CDR3 is 15 amino acids. V gave up 0 bases and J gave up 2 bases, with 11 bases separating them. Germline assignment: CDR1 LGHNA and CDR2 YSLEER. Sequencing was carried out using peripheral blood. The chain joins TRBV4-3 to TRBJ2-7, with D unclear. This TCR derives from a man aged 55 to 70 who had recovered from COVID-19. CDR3 in amino acids: CASSQEQLSAYEQYF. CDR3 bases: TGCGCCAGCAGCCAAGAACAGCTGTCCGCCTACGAGCAGTACTTC.